This T cell receptor beta chain was profiled in a study of T cells in narcolepsy. At the level of the study: Patients with NT1 or NT2 and healthy control donors were enrolled. Study conclusions and caveats: HCRT-specific and TRIB2-specific autoreactive clonotypes appeared among same-patient CSF and blood CD4+ clonotypes.

Trimming shortened V by 5 bases and J by 4 bases, and 6 bases separated the two germline ends. Germline values: CDR1 MNHNS, CDR2 SASEGT. This CDR3 is 11 amino acids long. As for this clone: Its antigen is undetermined.

Repertoires were generated with immunoSEQ multiplex PCR, while TCRdb's copy carries only in-frame clones and drops some. The sample records 15,000 or so clones, about two thirds being singletons. The sequenced sample consisted of CD45RA- memory CD8+ T cells from PBMCs. This chain uses TRBV6-1 with TRBJ2-7; D is unresolved. This sequence was found in a human donor with narcolepsy. CDR3 sequence: CASSPAYEQYF. The DNA for the CDR3 is TGTGCCAGCAGTCCCGCTTACGAGCAGTACTTC.